This T cell receptor beta chain was recovered during a study of regulatory dendritic cells for organ transplantation. As concerns this clone: What it recognizes is unknown.

The study, taken as a whole, reports: Memory T cells were less diverse than naive, with memory CD8+ most oligoclonal.

The assay was immunoSEQ multiplex PCR, and TCRdb's table has in-frame clones only and misses some. The sample includes about 30,000 clones, roughly 91% of them seen just once. The specimen sequenced was naive CD4+ T cells from blood. The sample's subset: CD45RA+ naive T cells. The receptor comes from a human donor in good health.

The CDR3 loop is CASSQDRTGEQYF. Here the CDR3 DNA reads TGCGCCAGCAGCCAAGATAGGACTGGCGAGCAGTACTTC. The rearrangement links TRBV4-3 to TRBJ2-7, with a weak D call TRBD2 (5 bases). V gave up 0 bases and J gave up 6 bases, with 9 bases separating them. CDR3 length: 13 residues. The germline gives CDR1 LGHNA, CDR2 YSLEER.